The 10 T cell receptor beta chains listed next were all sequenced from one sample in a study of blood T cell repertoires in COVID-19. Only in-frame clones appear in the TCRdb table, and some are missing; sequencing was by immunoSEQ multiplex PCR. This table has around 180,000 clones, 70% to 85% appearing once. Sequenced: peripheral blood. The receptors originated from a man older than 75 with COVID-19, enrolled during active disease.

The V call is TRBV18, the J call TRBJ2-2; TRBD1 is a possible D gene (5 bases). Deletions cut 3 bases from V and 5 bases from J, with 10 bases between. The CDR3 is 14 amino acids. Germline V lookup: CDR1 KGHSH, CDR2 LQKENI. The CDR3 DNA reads TGTGCCAGCTCACCGGCAGGGCGAACCGGGGAGCTGTTTTTT. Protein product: CASSPAGRTGELFF.

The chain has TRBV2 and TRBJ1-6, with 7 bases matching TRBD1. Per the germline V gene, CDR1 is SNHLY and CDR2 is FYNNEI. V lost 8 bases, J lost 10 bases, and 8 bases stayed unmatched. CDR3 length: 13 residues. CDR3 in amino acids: CASLRTGQSPLHF. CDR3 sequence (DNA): TGTGCCAGCCTAAGGACAGGACAGTCACCCCTCCACTTT.

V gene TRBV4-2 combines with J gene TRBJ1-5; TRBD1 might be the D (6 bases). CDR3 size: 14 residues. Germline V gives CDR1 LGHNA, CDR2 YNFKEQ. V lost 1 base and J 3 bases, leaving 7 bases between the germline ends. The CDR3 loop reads CASSQGTVNQPQHF. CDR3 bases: TGTGCCAGCAGCCAAGGGACAGTCAATCAGCCCCAGCATTTT.

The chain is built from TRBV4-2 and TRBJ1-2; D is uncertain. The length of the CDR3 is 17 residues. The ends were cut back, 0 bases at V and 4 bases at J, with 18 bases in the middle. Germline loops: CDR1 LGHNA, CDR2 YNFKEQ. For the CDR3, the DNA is TGTGCCAGCAGCCAAGATTGGAGGCGAGGGTTGACCTATGGCTACACCTTC. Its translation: CASSQDWRRGLTYGYTF.

The CDR3 loop is CASSQGSLSQHF. The CDR3 DNA follows: TGTGCCAGCAGCCAAGGGTCCCTATCCCAGCATTTT. V and J are TRBV3-1 (or the pseudogene TRBV3-2) and TRBJ1-5; D not resolved. With 1 base removed from V and 11 bases from J, the gap between germline ends came to 9 bases. The CDR3 has 12 amino acids. Germline CDR1 and CDR2: LGHDT and YNNKEL (reference sequence).

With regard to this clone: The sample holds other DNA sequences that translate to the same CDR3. The CDR3 DNA sequence: TGTGCCAGCAGCCAAGTAAGGGGCTCCTATGGCTACACCTTC. Translation gives CASSQVRGSYGYTF. The chain links TRBV3-1 (or the pseudogene TRBV3-2) to TRBJ1-2; D may be TRBD1 (5 bases). Trimming left V 1 base short and J 4 bases short, with 10 bases between. In germline, CDR1 is LGHDT, CDR2 YNNKEL (reference sequence). The CDR3 has 14 residues.

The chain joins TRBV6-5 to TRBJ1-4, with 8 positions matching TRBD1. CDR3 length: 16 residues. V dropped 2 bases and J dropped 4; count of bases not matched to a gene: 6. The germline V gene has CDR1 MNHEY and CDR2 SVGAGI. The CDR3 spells CASSYGDRGGNEKLFF. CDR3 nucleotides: TGTGCCAGCAGTTACGGCGACAGGGGAGGTAATGAAAAACTGTTTTTT.

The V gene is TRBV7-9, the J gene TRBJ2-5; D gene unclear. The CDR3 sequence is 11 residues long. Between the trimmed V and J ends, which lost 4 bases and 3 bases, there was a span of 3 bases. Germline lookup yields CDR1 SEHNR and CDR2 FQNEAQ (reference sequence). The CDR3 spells CASSSKETQYF. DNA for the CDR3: TGTGCCAGCAGCTCAAAAGAGACCCAGTACTTC.

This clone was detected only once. This CDR3 reads CASRRTGNQPQHF. Written as DNA, the CDR3 is TGTGCCAGCAGGCGGACAGGGAATCAGCCCCAGCATTTT. The chain employs TRBV12-3 or TRBV12-4 and TRBJ1-5, with TRBD1 identical over 8 bases. V lost 6 bases to trimming and J lost 4 bases; unmatched junction nucleotides: 2. The CDR3 length is 13 residues.

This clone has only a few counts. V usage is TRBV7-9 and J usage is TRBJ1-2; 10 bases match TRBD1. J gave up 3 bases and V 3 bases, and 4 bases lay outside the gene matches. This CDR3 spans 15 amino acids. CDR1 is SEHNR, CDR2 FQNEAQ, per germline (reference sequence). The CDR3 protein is CASSFRDRGDYGYTF. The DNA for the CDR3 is TGTGCCAGCAGCTTCCGGGACAGGGGAGACTATGGCTACACCTTC.